These T cell receptor beta chains were read from a single sample in a study of blood T cells in healthy people across ages. Via MiXCR, TCRdb re-called the 5' RACE reads, giving one row per CDR3 protein. The sample lists hundreds of thousands of distinct CDR3 sequences; about 27% were seen once. Another study also made use of these data, one on T cells of mothers and their children.

Material: blood. The receptors were gathered from a boy younger than 10 in good health. Both conserved end residues are part of each CDR3. D genes are given only for firm matches. A row's size may be missing; if present it is once, few, many or a size class.

J,D,V,size,CDR3,DNA
TRBJ2-2,TRBD1,TRBV10-2,NA,CASSNRGWELFF,TGCGCCAGCAGTAACAGGGGGTGGGAGCTGTTTTTT
TRBJ2-5,TRBD2,TRBV11-2,NA,CASGLVWLAGASQETQYF,TGTGCCAGCGGCTTAGTGTGGCTAGCGGGGGCCTCCCAAGAGACCCAGTACTTC
TRBJ2-2,NA,TRBV2,NA,CASSGERGTGELFF,TGTGCCAGCAGTGGGGAACGCGGGACCGGGGAGCTGTTTTTT
TRBJ2-3,NA,TRBV10-3,few,CAIKAGQSTDTQYF,TGTGCCATCAAGGCAGGGCAAAGCACAGATACGCAGTATTTT
TRBJ1-2,NA,TRBV20-1,few,CSARGARGDGYTF,TGCAGTGCTAGAGGCGCGAGGGGCGATGGCTACACCTTC
TRBJ1-2,NA,TRBV4-1,NA,CASSQGARTGDGYTF,TGCGCCAGCAGCCAAGGCGCCCGGACTGGTGATGGCTACACCTTC
TRBJ2-1,NA,TRBV5-1,few,CASSSRTDNYNEQFF,TGCGCCAGCAGCTCGAGGACGGATAATTACAATGAGCAGTTCTTC
TRBJ1-2,TRBD1,TRBV29-1,many,CSVYTGGRGYTF,TGCAGCGTTTATACAGGGGGAAGAGGCTACACCTTC
TRBJ1-4,TRBD1,TRBV7-9,few,CASSRDREDENLFF,TGTGCCAGCAGCCGGGACAGGGAGGATGAAAACCTGTTTTTT
TRBJ1-2,NA,TRBV4-3,few,CASSQAGGARAYGYTF,TGCGCCAGCAGCCAAGCTGGGGGCGCCAGAGCCTATGGCTACACCTTC
TRBJ2-4,TRBD2,TRBV28,few,CASRGTSRPLAKNIQYF,TGTGCCAGCAGGGGGACTAGCAGGCCTCTAGCCAAAAACATTCAGTACTTC
TRBJ2-1,TRBD1,TRBV5-5,NA,CASSSCTRGTGLNNEQFF,TGTGCCAGCAGCTCTTGTACCAGGGGGACAGGCCTCAACAATGAGCAGTTCTTC
TRBJ2-3,NA,TRBV12-3/TRBV12-4,few,CASSLEWGANTQYF,TGTGCCAGCAGTTTAGAGTGGGGGGCGAATACGCAGTATTTT
TRBJ2-5,TRBD2,TRBV6-7,NA,CASSYLTGTSLTETQYF,TGTGCCAGCAGTTATCTCACCGGGACTAGCCTTACAGAGACCCAGTACTTC
TRBJ2-1,TRBD2,TRBV20-1,NA,CSAREPGLASYNEQFF,TGCAGTGCTAGAGAACCGGGACTAGCTTCCTACAATGAGCAGTTCTTC
TRBJ2-1,NA,TRBV29-1,NA,CSVEEPGQGQFF,TGCAGCGTTGAAGAGCCTGGGCAGGGTCAGTTCTTC
TRBJ2-5,NA,TRBV4-1,NA,CASSQDHQAGRRETQYF,TGCGCCAGCAGCCAAGATCACCAGGCGGGACGAAGAGAGACCCAGTACTTC
TRBJ2-6,NA,TRBV5-1,few,CASCTGYTGANVLTF,TGCGCCAGCTGTACGGGGTACACTGGGGCCAACGTCCTGACTTTC
TRBJ2-3,TRBD1,TRBV12-3/TRBV12-4,NA,CASSVWDRAGDTQYF,TGTGCCAGCTCAGTCTGGGACAGGGCGGGGGATACGCAGTATTTT
TRBJ1-4,NA,TRBV21-1,few,CASSKPPREKLFF,TGTGCCAGCAGCAAACCCCCTCGCGAAAAACTGTTTTTT
TRBJ1-1,NA,TRBV29-1,NA,CSVEVKGQNTEAFF,TGCAGCGTTGAAGTCAAGGGACAGAACACTGAAGCTTTCTTT
TRBJ1-2,NA,TRBV27,NA,CASSHQGLHGYTF,TGTGCCAGCAGTCACCAGGGCCTCCATGGCTACACCTTC
TRBJ2-3,NA,TRBV7-9,NA,CAAGGDTQYF,TGTGCCGCCGGGGGCGATACGCAGTATTTT
TRBJ2-4,NA,TRBV20-1,NA,CSARDRPGAKNIQYF,TGCAGTGCTAGAGATCGTCCGGGAGCCAAAAACATTCAGTACTTC
TRBJ1-2,NA,TRBV6-5,NA,CASSYSLDWYGYTF,TGTGCCAGCAGTTACTCCCTAGACTGGTATGGCTACACCTTC
TRBJ2-1,TRBD2,TRBV11-2,few,CASSLGGASGASLYNEQFF,TGTGCCAGCAGCTTAGGGGGGGCTAGCGGGGCCTCCCTTTACAATGAGCAGTTCTTC
TRBJ1-2,NA,TRBV19,once,CATQSGEDNYGYTF,TGTGCCACTCAGAGCGGGGAAGATAACTATGGCTACACCTTC
TRBJ2-1,NA,TRBV7-9,NA,CASSPAWGRGRSYNEQFF,TGTGCCAGCAGCCCCGCGTGGGGGAGAGGACGCTCCTACAATGAGCAGTTCTTC
TRBJ2-5,TRBD2,TRBV20-1,NA,CSATGTSGDLQETQYF,TGCAGTGCAACCGGGACTAGCGGGGATCTCCAAGAGACCCAGTACTTC
TRBJ2-5,NA,TRBV6-5,NA,CASSYVRQQETQYF,TGTGCCAGCAGTTACGTTAGACAGCAAGAGACCCAGTACTTC
TRBJ1-1,NA,TRBV15,few,CATSRDIGEAFF,TGTGCCACCAGCAGAGATATCGGGGAAGCTTTCTTT
TRBJ2-1,NA,TRBV12-3/TRBV12-4,NA,CASSRDLLAYNEQFF,TGTGCCAGCAGTCGCGACTTGCTAGCCTACAATGAGCAGTTCTTC
TRBJ1-2,TRBD1,TRBV20-1,NA,CSASTRDSYGYTF,TGCAGTGCTTCTACCCGGGACAGCTATGGCTACACCTTC
TRBJ1-1,TRBD1,TRBV20-1,NA,CSAPDRVEAFF,TGCAGTGCGCCGGACAGGGTAGAAGCTTTCTTT
TRBJ2-4,NA,TRBV3-1,few,CASSHTGIGAKNIQYF,TGTGCCAGCAGCCATACAGGGATAGGGGCCAAAAACATTCAGTACTTC
TRBJ2-2,NA,TRBV7-2,few,CASSLGASGELFF,TGTGCCAGCAGCTTAGGGGCCTCCGGGGAGCTGTTTTTT
TRBJ2-5,TRBD1,TRBV19,NA,CASSTGQGFQETQYF,TGTGCCAGTAGTACTGGACAGGGATTCCAAGAGACCCAGTACTTC
TRBJ1-4,NA,TRBV11-2,NA,CASSLAGYEKLFF,TGTGCCAGCAGCTTAGCGGGTTATGAAAAACTGTTTTTT
TRBJ2-1,TRBD2,TRBV3-1,few,CASSQLAGRTYNEQFF,TGTGCCAGCAGCCAGCTAGCGGGGAGAACCTACAATGAGCAGTTCTTC
TRBJ2-4,TRBD2,TRBV20-1,once,CSATSGGNIQYF,TGCAGTGCAACTAGCGGGGGGAACATTCAGTACTTC
TRBJ1-2,NA,TRBV11-2,few,CASSLSEGRGGYTF,TGTGCCAGCAGCTTATCGGAGGGGCGCGGGGGCTACACCTTC
TRBJ2-1,NA,TRBV4-3,NA,CASSQDLATSSYNEQFF,TGCGCCAGCAGCCAAGATTTGGCGACCAGCTCCTACAATGAGCAGTTCTTC
TRBJ1-2,TRBD1,TRBV20-1,NA,CSATAGGFGGYTF,TGCAGTGCTACAGCAGGGGGGTTTGGTGGCTACACCTTC
TRBJ2-3,TRBD2,TRBV29-1,NA,CSVGLAASTDTQYF,TGCAGCGTTGGCCTAGCGGCTAGCACAGATACGCAGTATTTT
TRBJ2-5,NA,TRBV10-1,many,CASSDRETQYF,TGTGCCAGCAGTGACAGGGAGACCCAGTACTTC
TRBJ1-2,NA,TRBV5-1,NA,CASSTDWSGYGYTF,TGCGCCAGCAGCACCGACTGGTCGGGCTATGGCTACACCTTC
TRBJ2-1,NA,TRBV9,few,CASSVAAHNNEQFF,TGTGCCAGCAGCGTAGCGGCTCACAACAATGAGCAGTTCTTC
TRBJ1-1,TRBD1,TRBV5-6,few,CASSPRTQGGWTEAFF,TGTGCCAGCAGCCCTCGAACACAGGGGGGATGGACTGAAGCTTTCTTT
TRBJ1-2,TRBD1,TRBV5-1,few,CASSLTTGPNYGYTF,TGCGCCAGCAGCTTGACGACAGGGCCAAACTATGGCTACACCTTC
TRBJ2-5,TRBD2,TRBV12-3/TRBV12-4,NA,CASSLVTSGALGETQYF,TGTGCCAGCAGTTTAGTAACTAGCGGGGCCCTAGGGGAGACCCAGTACTTC